These T cell receptor beta chains were read from a single sample in a study of T cell repertoires in cytomegalovirus infection. TCRdb re-called the reads with MiXCR, one entry per CDR3 protein. The table lists approximately 220,000 distinct CDR3 sequences, around 40% of them singletons, with around 64% in the top ten. No antigen has been assigned to these receptors. This specimen consisted of CD8+ T cells from cultured PBMCs, obtained from culture after CMV antigen stimulation. These TCRs come from a human donor in good health (CMV status not recorded). Some clones in this sample may be carry-over from other donors' samples. CDR3s include the opening cysteine and the closing phenylalanine or tryptophan. A D gene is named only where the DNA matches it firmly. The listing skips clone size in some rows; elsewhere it reads once, few, many or a size class.

clone_size j_call v_call d_call cdr3_nt cdr3_aa
once TRBJ2-7 TRBV7-9 . TGTGCCAGCAGCTCACAAGATGATCCCCTATACGAGCAGTACTTC CASSSQDDPLYEQYF
few TRBJ1-5 TRBV19 . TGTGCCAGTAGTATCTTGGGGGATCAGCCCCAGCATTTT CASSILGDQPQHF
. TRBJ2-1 TRBV27 . TGTGCCAGCAGTTTGGTCAGGAGGGTGGATGAGCAGTTCTTC CASSLVRRVDEQFF
many TRBJ1-1 TRBV15 . TGTGCCACCAGCAGAGAGAGGGGGGGGGGTCCTCACACTGAAGCTTTCTTT CATSRERGGGPHTEAFF
. TRBJ1-1 TRBV27 . TGTGCCAGCACCTCGGACCCGAGAACTAACACTGAAGCTTTCTTT CASTSDPRTNTEAFF
few TRBJ1-2 TRBV12-3/TRBV12-4 . TGTGCCAGCACCTCCCCCCCTCGGGAAAACTATGGCTACACCTTC CASTSPPRENYGYTF
. TRBJ1-5 TRBV27 TRBD1 TGTGCCAGCAGCGCGACAGGGGCTAATCAGCCCCAGCATTTT CASSATGANQPQHF
. TRBJ2-7 TRBV7-9 . TGTGCCAGCAGCTTAGTGCCGGGGACGGCCCTCGAGCAGTACTTC CASSLVPGTALEQYF
. TRBJ1-1 TRBV7-9 TRBD1 TGTGCCAGCAGCGCATGGGACAGGCGCGCGACTGAAGCTTTCTTT CASSAWDRRATEAFF
many TRBJ2-1 TRBV12-3/TRBV12-4 TRBD2 TGTGCCAGCAGTTCTGGACTAGCGGGAGGACCGAGCTCCTACAATGAGCAGTTCTTC CASSSGLAGGPSSYNEQFF
. TRBJ2-3 TRBV28 . TGTGCCAGCAGTTACACACAGGGCGGCGGTGATACGCAGTATTTT CASSYTQGGGDTQYF
many TRBJ2-7 TRBV7-2 TRBD2 TGTGCCAGCAGCTTAGCGGGAGGGCGCGAGCAGTACTTC CASSLAGGREQYF
. TRBJ1-1 TRBV5-1 . TGCGCCAGCAGTTTGGACCCCTACACTGAAGCTTTCTTT CASSLDPYTEAFF
. TRBJ2-1 TRBV7-8 . TGTGCCAGAAGGATGGGGGGGCCAATAATTGATGAGCAGTTCTTC CARRMGGPIIDEQFF
. TRBJ2-7 TRBV7-6 TRBD2 TGTGCCAGCAGCCACGGGAGCGGGGGGAACTACGAGCAGTACTTC CASSHGSGGNYEQYF